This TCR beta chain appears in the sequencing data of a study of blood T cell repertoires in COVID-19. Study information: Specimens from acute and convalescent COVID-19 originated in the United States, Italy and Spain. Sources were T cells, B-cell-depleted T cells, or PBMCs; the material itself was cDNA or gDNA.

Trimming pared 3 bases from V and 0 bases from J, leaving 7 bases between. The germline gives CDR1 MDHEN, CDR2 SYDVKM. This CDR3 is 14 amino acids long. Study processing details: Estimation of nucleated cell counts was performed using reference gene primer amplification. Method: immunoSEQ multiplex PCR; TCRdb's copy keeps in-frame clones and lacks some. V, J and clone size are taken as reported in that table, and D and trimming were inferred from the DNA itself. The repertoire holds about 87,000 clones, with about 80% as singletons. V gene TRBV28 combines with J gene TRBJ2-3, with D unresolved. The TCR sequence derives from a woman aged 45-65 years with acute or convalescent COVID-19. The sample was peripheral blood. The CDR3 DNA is TGTGCCAGCAGTTTCGAACTTAGCACAGATACGCAGTATTTT. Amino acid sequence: CASSFELSTDTQYF.